This T cell receptor beta chain was sequenced during a study of blood T cell repertoires in COVID-19 (dated by TCRdb to 2020 to 2022). With regard to the full study: Samples from collaborators originated in the United States, Italy and Spain and spanned both the acute and convalescent phases of COVID-19. The samples were drawn from two sources: the first 160 participants of the ongoing ImmuneRACE study, and 1,254 subjects contributed by 6 global collaborators. Where HLA class I and class II types were available, the types were taken from metadata supplied by the sample provider, not from assay-based typing. A de-identified subject ID, COVID-19 status, age in years and sex were almost always included in the sample metadata. The dataset comprised deeply sampled blood TCRbeta repertoires from subjects exposed to, actively infected with, or recovered from COVID-19. The repertoires were released in a freely available public database intended as a resource for research on the immune response to SARS-CoV-2. The prospective study material was composed of cDNA or gDNA derived from T cells, B-cell-depleted T cells, or PBMCs.

Each collaborating institution followed its own protocols to collect whole blood in K2EDTA tubes. Collaborator samples were shipped for TCRbeta analysis as frozen whole blood, isolated PBMCs, or DNA extracted from either sample type. With respect to this clone: Its antigen is not yet known. No quality values exist for individual bases; no much larger clone is one base distant.

Here is what the overall study found, with its caveats: Clinical and demographic metadata were provided uncurated, with the amount varying by source and participant.

For CDR1 and CDR2, the germline V gene lists KGHDR and SFDVKD. V lost 5 bases and J lost 0 bases, and the count of bases not matched to a germline gene is 8. Reading from cysteine to phenylalanine, the CDR3 counts 17 amino acids. Left in the record is the CDR3 DNA by itself, 51 bases read in frame from the first base. The immunoSEQ Assay, a bias-controlled multiplex PCR, was used to amplify TCRbeta CDR3 regions from genomic DNA. Under the source paper's analysis protocol: Within the assay, amplification of reference gene primers was used to estimate how many nucleated cells each sample contained. To quantify the absolute abundance of each unique TCRbeta CDR3 rearrangement, sequence reads were collapsed and filtered. Productive Simpson clonality was computed per sample as the square root of Simpson's diversity index over productive rearrangements. Drawn from immuneACCESS, this table holds only the in-frame rearrangements with V and J called that TCRdb kept. Clones are partly lost; checked studies trace under half to an unresolved V gene and leave the rest unexplained. Clone size and the V and J calls come from that table; the DNA yielded D and trimming. The sample table shows some 82,000 clones, and around 81% are seen once. The ten largest clones add up to roughly 40% of the sample.

The chain is assembled from TRBV24-1 and TRBJ2-1, with TRBD2 matching 8 junction bases. This TCR derives from an elderly man with acute or convalescent COVID-19. The sample comprised peripheral blood. DNA sequence: TGTGCCACCAGTGGGACCACTAGCGGAACCTCCTACAATGAGCAGTTCTTC. This translates into CATSGTTSGTSYNEQFF.